The TCR beta chain under discussion was sequenced for a study of early T cells in non-severe SARS-CoV-2 infection. MiXCR, applied by TCRdb to the 5' RACE reads, yields one record per CDR3 protein. This sample yields just under 85,000 distinct CDR3 sequences, of which about 10% are seen a single time; just over 8% belongs to the top ten. Trimming took off 9 bases at V and 2 bases at J, with 11 bases between the two ends. This CDR3 spans 12 amino acids. CDR1 WNHNN and CDR2 SYGVQD come from the germline V gene (reference sequence). This chain connects TRBV10-1 to TRBJ2-7; weak D call: TRBD2 (7 bases). This TCR was recovered from an adult who was a healthcare worker with PCR-confirmed SARS-CoV-2 infection or an uninfected control (not recorded which). The sample consisted of whole blood, taken at baseline. In DNA, the CDR3 is TGCGCCAGTTCCGGGGGGCCCTACGAGCAGTACTTC. This encodes CASSGGPYEQYF.